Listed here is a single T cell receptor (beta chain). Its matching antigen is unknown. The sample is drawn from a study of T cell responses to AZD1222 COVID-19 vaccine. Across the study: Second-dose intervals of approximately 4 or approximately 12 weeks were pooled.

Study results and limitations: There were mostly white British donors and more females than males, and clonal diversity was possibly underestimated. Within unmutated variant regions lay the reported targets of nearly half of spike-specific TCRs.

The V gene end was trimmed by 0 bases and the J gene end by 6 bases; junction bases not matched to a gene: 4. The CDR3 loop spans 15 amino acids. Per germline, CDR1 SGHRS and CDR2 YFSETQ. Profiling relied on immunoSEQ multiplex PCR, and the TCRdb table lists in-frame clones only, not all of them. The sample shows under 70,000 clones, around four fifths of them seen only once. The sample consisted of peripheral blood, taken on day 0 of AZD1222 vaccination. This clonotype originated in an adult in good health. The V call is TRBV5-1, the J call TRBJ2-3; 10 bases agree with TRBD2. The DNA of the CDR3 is TGCGCCAGCAGCTTGGTAGCGGGAGGACCTGATACGCAGTATTTT. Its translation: CASSLVAGGPDTQYF.